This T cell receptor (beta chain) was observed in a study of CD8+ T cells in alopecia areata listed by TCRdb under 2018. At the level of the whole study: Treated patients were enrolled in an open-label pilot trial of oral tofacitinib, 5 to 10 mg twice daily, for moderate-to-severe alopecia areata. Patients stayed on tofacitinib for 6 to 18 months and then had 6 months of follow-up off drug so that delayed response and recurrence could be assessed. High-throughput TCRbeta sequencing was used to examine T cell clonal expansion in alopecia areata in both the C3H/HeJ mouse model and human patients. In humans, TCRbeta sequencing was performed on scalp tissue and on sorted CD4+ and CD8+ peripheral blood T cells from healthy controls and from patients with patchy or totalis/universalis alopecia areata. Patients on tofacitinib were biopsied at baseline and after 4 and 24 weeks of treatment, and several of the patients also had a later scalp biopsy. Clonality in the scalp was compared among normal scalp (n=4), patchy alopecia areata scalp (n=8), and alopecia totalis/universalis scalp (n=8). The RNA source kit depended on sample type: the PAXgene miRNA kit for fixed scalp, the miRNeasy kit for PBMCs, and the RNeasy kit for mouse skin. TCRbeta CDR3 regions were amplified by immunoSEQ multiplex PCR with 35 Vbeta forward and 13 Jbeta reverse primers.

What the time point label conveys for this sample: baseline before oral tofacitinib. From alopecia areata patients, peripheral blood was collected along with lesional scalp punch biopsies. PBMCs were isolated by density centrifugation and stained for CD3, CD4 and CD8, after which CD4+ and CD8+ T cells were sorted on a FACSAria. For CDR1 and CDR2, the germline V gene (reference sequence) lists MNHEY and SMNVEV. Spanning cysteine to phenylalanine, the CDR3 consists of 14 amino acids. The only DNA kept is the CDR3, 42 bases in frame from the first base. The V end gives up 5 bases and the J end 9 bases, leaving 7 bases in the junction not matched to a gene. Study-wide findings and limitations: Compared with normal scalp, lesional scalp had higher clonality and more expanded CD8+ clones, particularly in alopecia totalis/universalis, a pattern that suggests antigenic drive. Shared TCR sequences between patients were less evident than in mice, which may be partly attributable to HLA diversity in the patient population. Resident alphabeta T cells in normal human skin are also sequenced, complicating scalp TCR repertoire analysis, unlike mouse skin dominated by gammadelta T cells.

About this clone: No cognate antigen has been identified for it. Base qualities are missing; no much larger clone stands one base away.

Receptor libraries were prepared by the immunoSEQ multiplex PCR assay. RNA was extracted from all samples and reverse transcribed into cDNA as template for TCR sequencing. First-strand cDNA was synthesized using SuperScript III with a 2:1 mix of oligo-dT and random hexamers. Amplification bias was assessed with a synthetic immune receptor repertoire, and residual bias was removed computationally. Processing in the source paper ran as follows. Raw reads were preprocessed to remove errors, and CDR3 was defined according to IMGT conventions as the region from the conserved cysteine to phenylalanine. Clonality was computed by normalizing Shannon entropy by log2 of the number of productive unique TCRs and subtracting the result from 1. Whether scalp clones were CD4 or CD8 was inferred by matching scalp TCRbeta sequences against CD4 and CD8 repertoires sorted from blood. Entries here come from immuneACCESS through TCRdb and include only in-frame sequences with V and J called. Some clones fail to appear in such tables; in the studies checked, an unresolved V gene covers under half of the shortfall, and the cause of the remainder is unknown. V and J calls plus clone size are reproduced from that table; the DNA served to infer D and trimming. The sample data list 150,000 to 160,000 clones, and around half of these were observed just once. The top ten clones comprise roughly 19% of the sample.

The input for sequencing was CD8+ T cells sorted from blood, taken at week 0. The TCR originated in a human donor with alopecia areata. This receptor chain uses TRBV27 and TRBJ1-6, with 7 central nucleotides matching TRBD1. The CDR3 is CASSHGTVVSPLHF. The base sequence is TGTGCCAGCAGTCACGGGACAGTTGTTTCACCCCTCCACTTT.